The T cell receptor (beta chain) under discussion was sequenced for a study of T cell responses to AZD1222 COVID-19 vaccine. About the research overall: Recipients boosted at about 4 weeks or about 12 weeks are pooled.

Findings and limits, study-wide: Donors were mostly white British, more females; clonal diversity possibly underestimated. Scientists sampled the repertoires only once the peak T cell response had passed. Of the AZD1222 recipients, only 5 or 6 were seropositive at baseline.

This clone was seen a few times. The antigen is unknown. Using immunoSEQ multiplex PCR, the repertoire was profiled, and TCRdb retains in-frame clones only, with some absent. The sample holds 150,000 or so clones, under 95% seen once. Material: peripheral blood, obtained on day 0 of AZD1222 vaccination. The clonotype comes from an adult in good health.

The CDR3 protein is CASSRTGQGYGNTIYF. The CDR3, as DNA: TGTGCCAGCAGCCGAACGGGACAGGGATATGGAAACACCATATATTTT. The chain carries TRBV11-2 and TRBJ1-3; 9 positions match TRBD1. The V and J ends lost 5 bases and 3 bases, in that order; junction bases with no gene match: 8. Germline V CDR1 and CDR2: SGHAT, FQNNGV. This CDR3 is built from 16 residues.